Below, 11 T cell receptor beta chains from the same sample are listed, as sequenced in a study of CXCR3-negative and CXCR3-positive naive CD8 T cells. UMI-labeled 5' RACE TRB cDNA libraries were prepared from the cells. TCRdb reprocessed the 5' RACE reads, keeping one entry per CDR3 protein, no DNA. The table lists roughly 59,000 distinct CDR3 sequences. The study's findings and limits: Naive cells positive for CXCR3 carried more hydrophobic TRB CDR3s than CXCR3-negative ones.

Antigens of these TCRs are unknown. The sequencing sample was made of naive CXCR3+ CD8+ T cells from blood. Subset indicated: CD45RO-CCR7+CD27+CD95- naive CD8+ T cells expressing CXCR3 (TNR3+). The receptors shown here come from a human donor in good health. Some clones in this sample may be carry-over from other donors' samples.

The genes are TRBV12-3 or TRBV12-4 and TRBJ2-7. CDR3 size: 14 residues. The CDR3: CASSLTEDSYEQYF.

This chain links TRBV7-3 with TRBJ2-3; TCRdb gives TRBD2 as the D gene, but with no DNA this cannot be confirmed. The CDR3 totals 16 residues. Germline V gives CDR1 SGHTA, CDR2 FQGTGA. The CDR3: CASSLYGGGRTDTRYF.

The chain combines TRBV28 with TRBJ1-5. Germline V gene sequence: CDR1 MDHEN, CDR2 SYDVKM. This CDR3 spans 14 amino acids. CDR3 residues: CASSLQYSNQPQHF.

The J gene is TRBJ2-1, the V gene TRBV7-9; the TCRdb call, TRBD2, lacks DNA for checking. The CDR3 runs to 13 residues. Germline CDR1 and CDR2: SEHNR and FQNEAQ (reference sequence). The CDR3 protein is CASNGLVYNEQFF. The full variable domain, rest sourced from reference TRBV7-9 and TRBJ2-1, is DTGVSQNPRHKITKRGQNVTFRCDPISEHNRLYWYRQTLGQGPEFLTYFQNEAQLEKSRLLSDRFSAERPKGSFSTLEIQRTEQGDSAMYLCASNGLVYNEQFFGPGTRLTVL.

CDR3 amino acids: CSARDRSRATYNEQFF. The V and J genes are TRBV20-1 and TRBJ2-1. CDR3 size: 16 residues. Germline CDR1 and CDR2: DFQATT and SNEGSKA (reference sequence).

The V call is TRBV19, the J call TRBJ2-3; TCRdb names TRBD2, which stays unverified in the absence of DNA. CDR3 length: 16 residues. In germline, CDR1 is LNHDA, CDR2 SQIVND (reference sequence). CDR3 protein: CASSRLAGELTDTQYF.

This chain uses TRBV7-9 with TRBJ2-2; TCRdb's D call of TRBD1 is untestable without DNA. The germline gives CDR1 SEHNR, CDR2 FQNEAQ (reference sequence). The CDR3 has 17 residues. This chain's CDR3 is CASSSTNPTALGGELFF.

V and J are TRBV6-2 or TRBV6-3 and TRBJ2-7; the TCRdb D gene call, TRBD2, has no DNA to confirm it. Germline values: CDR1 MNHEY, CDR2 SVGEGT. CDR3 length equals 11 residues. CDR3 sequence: CASRGLGEQYF.

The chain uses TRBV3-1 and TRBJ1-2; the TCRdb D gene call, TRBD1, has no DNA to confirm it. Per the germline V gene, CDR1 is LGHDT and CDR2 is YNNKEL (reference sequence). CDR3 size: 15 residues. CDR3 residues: CASSYSKGQGNGYTF.

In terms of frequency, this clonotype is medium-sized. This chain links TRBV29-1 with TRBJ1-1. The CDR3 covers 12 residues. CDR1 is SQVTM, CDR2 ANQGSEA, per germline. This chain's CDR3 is CSDGLGNTEAFF.

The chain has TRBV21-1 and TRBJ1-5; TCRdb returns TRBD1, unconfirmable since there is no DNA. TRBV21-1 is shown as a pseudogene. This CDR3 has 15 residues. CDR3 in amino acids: CASTRAGESNQPQHF.